The 25 T cell receptor beta chains presented below share a single source sample, sequenced in a study of T cell responses to AZD1222 COVID-19 vaccine. Here immunoSEQ multiplex PCR was the method, and the copy in TCRdb shows in-frame clones only, minus some. The sample includes roughly 45,000 clones, around 80% of them seen just once. The sequencing used peripheral blood, collected on day 0 of AZD1222 vaccination. Source of these receptors: an adult in good health.

The rearrangement joins TRBV29-1 to TRBJ1-3; D gene ambiguous. This CDR3 is 13 amino acids long. The ends were cut back, 6 bases at V and 4 bases at J, with 13 bases in the middle. Germline CDR1 is SQVTM and CDR2 is ANQGSEA. CDR3 coding DNA: TGCAGCGTCCCAGGAGGCTCAGGAAACACCATATATTTT. This encodes CSVPGGSGNTIYF.

The V and J genes are TRBV19 and TRBJ1-1; D may be TRBD1 (5 bases). With 5 bases removed from V and 3 bases from J, the gap between germline ends came to 16 bases. Germline assignment: CDR1 LNHDA and CDR2 SQIVND (reference sequence). This CDR3 comprises 15 residues. CDR3 in amino acids: CASSQKGGVYTEAFF. The CDR3 nucleotides read TGTGCCAGTAGTCAGAAGGGAGGGGTTTACACTGAAGCTTTCTTT.

By its share, this clone is medium-sized. The chain couples TRBV4-1 to TRBJ2-7; weak D call: TRBD1 (6 bases). This CDR3 spans 15 amino acids. V dropped 0 bases and J dropped 2 bases, with 11 bases sitting between them. The germline V gene encodes CDR1 MGHRA and CDR2 YSYEKL. CDR3 DNA: TGCGCCAGCAGCCAAGAACACAGGGAGACCTACGAGCAGTACTTC. Its translation: CASSQEHRETYEQYF.

The chain employs TRBV10-1 and TRBJ2-2; D is perhaps TRBD2 (5 bases). V shed 4 bases and J shed 6 bases, with 9 bases lying between them. The CDR3 runs 13 residues. Germline CDR1 reads WNHNN; CDR2 reads SYGVQD (reference sequence). Here the CDR3 DNA reads TGCGCCAGCAGTGCGGAGGTGTCCGGGGAGCTGTTTTTT. It is translated as CASSAEVSGELFF.

CDR3: CASSILGGLWGEGSSGANVLTF. The CDR3 nucleotides are TGTGCCAGTAGTATCTTAGGAGGCCTCTGGGGGGAGGGTAGTTCTGGGGCCAACGTCCTGACTTTC. The chain joins TRBV19 to TRBJ2-6; 7 bases are a match to TRBD2. This CDR3 contains 22 residues. With 3 bases clipped from V and 1 base from J, the junction kept 21 bases outside the gene matches. The V gene's germline CDR1 is LNHDA and CDR2 SQIVND (reference sequence).

Sample share makes this clone medium-sized (0.01 to 0.1%). The chain has TRBV6-2 or TRBV6-3 and TRBJ2-3; 7 bases agree with TRBD2. CDR3 length equals 14 residues. Losses at the gene ends were 4 bases for V and 2 bases for J; bases not matched to a gene: 3. CDR1 MNHEY and CDR2 SVGEGT come from the germline V gene. This CDR3 reads CASSWTRPTDTQYF. The DNA of the CDR3 is TGTGCCAGCAGTTGGACTAGACCCACAGATACGCAGTATTTT.

CDR3 DNA: TGCAGTGCTAGTACGGGGGGGCCCGAAAACATTCAGTACTTC. Translation: CSASTGGPENIQYF. V and J are TRBV20-1 and TRBJ2-4, with 8 nucleotides matching TRBD2. This CDR3 spans 14 amino acids. Germline V gene lookup returns CDR1 DFQATT and CDR2 SNEGSKA (reference sequence). Trimming cost V 3 bases and J 5 bases; bases outside gene matches: 6.

The chain links TRBV10-3 to TRBJ2-7; weak D call: TRBD2 (6 bases). The CDR3 loop spans 12 amino acids. V lost 8 bases and J lost 4, with 12 bases in between. Looked up from germline, CDR1 is ENHRY and CDR2 is SYGVKD. The CDR3 DNA follows: TGTGCCATCGGGGGAGGAAGGTACGAGCAGTACTTC. Translating it yields CAIGGGRYEQYF.

CDR3 sequence: CASSQGPTYNEQFF. The CDR3 DNA follows: TGCGCCAGCAGCCAGGGACCCACCTACAATGAGCAGTTCTTC. The rearrangement joins TRBV10-2 to TRBJ2-1; D may be TRBD1 or TRBD2 (5 bases each). The V and J ends lost 6 bases and 2 bases respectively, with 11 bases between them. The CDR3 spans 14 residues. Germline-derived CDR1 and CDR2 are WSHSY and SAAADI.

The sample holds one count of this clone. V gene TRBV11-2 combines with J gene TRBJ1-1; perhaps TRBD1 as D (5 bases). Trimming removed 1 base at V and 10 bases at J, with 10 bases between. Per germline, CDR1 SGHAT and CDR2 FQNNGV. This CDR3 is built from 12 residues. CDR3 nucleotide sequence: TGTGCCAGCAGCTTAGCGGCAGGGCTAGCTTTCTTT. This translates into CASSLAAGLAFF.

The genes are TRBV5-1 and TRBJ2-3; D is possibly TRBD2 (5 bases). CDR3 length: 14 amino acids. CDR1 is SGHRS and CDR2 is YFSETQ in the germline V gene. V lost 4 bases and J lost 6, with 15 bases in between. The CDR3 sequence is CASSVEDSRDTQYF. Here the CDR3 DNA reads TGCGCCAGCAGCGTGGAGGACTCACGGGATACGCAGTATTTT.

This clone has just one count. V gene TRBV5-1 combines with J gene TRBJ1-6; 8 bases are a match to TRBD1. CDR3 length: 15 amino acids. J was trimmed by 8 bases and V by 0 bases; bases with no gene match: 4. CDR1 and CDR2 from the germline V gene are SGHRS and YFSETQ. The CDR3 sequence is CASSLVQGADSPLHF. For the CDR3, the DNA is TGCGCCAGCAGCTTGGTTCAGGGGGCGGATTCACCCCTCCACTTT.

The V and J genes are TRBV9 and TRBJ2-1, with TRBD2 matching over 8 bases. This CDR3 spans 16 amino acids. The J segment lost 0 bases and the V segment lost 0 bases, leaving 2 bases of the junction unmatched. Germline V gene data show CDR1 as SGDLS and CDR2 as YYNGEE. The CDR3: CASSVAGTSSYNEQFF. The CDR3 DNA sequence: TGTGCCAGCAGCGTAGCTGGGACTAGCTCCTACAATGAGCAGTTCTTC.

V usage is TRBV11-2 and J usage is TRBJ1-4, with no clear D. The germline gives CDR1 SGHAT, CDR2 FQNNGV. The CDR3 spans 12 residues. Trimming left V 6 bases short and J 8 bases short, with 10 bases between. CDR3 region: CASSRAREKLFF. In nucleotides, the CDR3 is TGTGCCAGCAGTCGGGCACGGGAAAAACTGTTTTTT.

This chain joins TRBV18 and TRBJ1-6, with TRBD1 matching over 7 bases. V lost 5 bases, J lost 5 bases, and 9 bases stayed unmatched. The CDR3 contains 16 residues. Germline V lookup: CDR1 KGHSH, CDR2 LQKENI. CDR3 loop: CASSTGITGDNSPLHF. As DNA, the CDR3 is TGTGCCAGCTCAACGGGGATTACAGGGGATAATTCACCCCTCCACTTT.

This clone is deemed medium-sized. The chain employs TRBV28 and TRBJ1-6, with a tentative D call TRBD1 (5 bases). Germline V gene data show CDR1 as MDHEN and CDR2 as SYDVKM. Between the trimmed V and J ends, which lost 4 bases and 9 bases, there was a span of 16 bases. CDR3 length equals 15 residues. The CDR3 here is CASSSLLGAASPLHF. The CDR3 DNA follows: TGTGCCAGCAGTTCCCTTCTCGGGGCAGCTTCACCCCTCCACTTT. The variable domain in full, completed from reference TRBV28 and TRBJ1-6, reads DVKVTQSSRYLVKRTGEKVFLECVQDMDHENMFWYRQDPGLGLRLIYFSYDVKMKEKGDIPEGYSVSREKKERFSLILESASTNQTSMYLCASSSLLGAASPLHFGNGTRLTVT.

The chain combines TRBV4-1 with TRBJ2-5; perhaps TRBD1 as D (6 bases). Trimming left V 1 base short and J 0 bases short, with 18 bases between. This CDR3 spans 18 amino acids. The V gene's germline CDR1 is MGHRA and CDR2 YSYEKL. CDR3 DNA: TGCGCCAGCAGCCAAGCCCGAGGGGGACCCCCGTACCAAGAGACCCAGTACTTC. This encodes CASSQARGGPPYQETQYF.

The chain recombines TRBV5-1 with TRBJ1-1, with TRBD1 identical over 8 bases. V shed 5 bases and J 3 bases; nucleotides not matched to a gene: 12. The CDR3 contains 16 residues. Germline values: CDR1 SGHRS, CDR2 YFSETQ. The CDR3 nucleotides are TGCGCCAGCAGAAGAGTCCCCGGGACAGGCGACACTGAAGCTTTCTTT. It encodes CASRRVPGTGDTEAFF.

The chain combines TRBV11-2 with TRBJ1-6, with a tentative D call TRBD1 (6 bases). V gave up 2 bases and J gave up 7 bases, with 9 bases separating them. The length of the CDR3 is 14 residues. The germline V gene encodes CDR1 SGHAT and CDR2 FQNNGV. CDR3 region: CASSLLTGNSPLHF. The CDR3 region has the DNA TGTGCCAGCAGCTTACTTACAGGGAATTCACCCCTCCACTTT.

V is TRBV28 and J is TRBJ1-6; a weak D match, TRBD1 (5 bases). Trimming pared 4 bases from V and 7 bases from J, leaving 14 bases between. The CDR3 is made up of 15 amino acids. Germline values: CDR1 MDHEN, CDR2 SYDVKM. The CDR3 sequence is CASSWMRGRNSPLHF. In nucleotides, the CDR3 is TGTGCCAGCAGTTGGATGAGGGGAAGGAATTCACCCCTCCACTTT.

Only a few counts were recorded for this clone. V is TRBV15 and J is TRBJ2-1; no definite D call. Trimming cost V 5 bases and J 4 bases, with 3 bases left between them. This CDR3 has 11 amino acids. Germline lookup yields CDR1 LNHNV and CDR2 YYDKDF (reference sequence). The CDR3 coding sequence is TGTGCCACCAGCCGATACAATGAGCAGTTCTTC. The encoded protein is CATSRYNEQFF.

This clone showed up just a few times. The V call is TRBV6-5, the J call TRBJ1-1; possible D gene TRBD1, 6 bases. V was shortened by 5 bases and J by 4 bases, with 8 bases between the two germline ends. This CDR3 has 12 amino acids. Looked up from germline, CDR1 is MNHEY and CDR2 is SVGAGI. The CDR3 DNA reads as TGTGCCAGCAGTACAGGGAGCACTGAAGCTTTCTTT. Protein: CASSTGSTEAFF.

The rearrangement joins TRBV3-1 (or the pseudogene TRBV3-2) to TRBJ2-2, with D uncertain. Germline CDR1 and CDR2: LGHDT and YNNKEL (reference sequence). This CDR3 spans 12 amino acids. V was cut by 2 bases and J by 6 bases, with 4 bases left in between. The DNA for the CDR3 is TGTGCCAGCAGCCAACGTGCCGGGGAGCTGTTTTTT. Protein: CASSQRAGELFF.

This clone was counted only a few times. V is TRBV11-2 and J is TRBJ2-7; D is undetermined. V lost 2 bases and J lost 5, with 13 bases in between. The CDR3 is 14 amino acids. From germline, CDR1 is SGHAT and CDR2 FQNNGV. The CDR3 region is CASSLSGISHEQYF. Here the CDR3 DNA reads TGTGCCAGCAGCTTATCAGGTATCTCACACGAGCAGTACTTC.

V is TRBV9 and J is TRBJ2-1; 7 nucleotides agree with TRBD2. With V trimmed by 3 bases and J by 9 bases, 18 bases remained unmatched. This CDR3 is 17 amino acids long. CDR1 and CDR2 (germline): SGDLS, YYNGEE. For the CDR3, the DNA is TGTGCCAGCAGCGCAAGACCCACCACGGTTTGGGAGGGTGAGCAGTTCTTC. This codes for CASSARPTTVWEGEQFF.